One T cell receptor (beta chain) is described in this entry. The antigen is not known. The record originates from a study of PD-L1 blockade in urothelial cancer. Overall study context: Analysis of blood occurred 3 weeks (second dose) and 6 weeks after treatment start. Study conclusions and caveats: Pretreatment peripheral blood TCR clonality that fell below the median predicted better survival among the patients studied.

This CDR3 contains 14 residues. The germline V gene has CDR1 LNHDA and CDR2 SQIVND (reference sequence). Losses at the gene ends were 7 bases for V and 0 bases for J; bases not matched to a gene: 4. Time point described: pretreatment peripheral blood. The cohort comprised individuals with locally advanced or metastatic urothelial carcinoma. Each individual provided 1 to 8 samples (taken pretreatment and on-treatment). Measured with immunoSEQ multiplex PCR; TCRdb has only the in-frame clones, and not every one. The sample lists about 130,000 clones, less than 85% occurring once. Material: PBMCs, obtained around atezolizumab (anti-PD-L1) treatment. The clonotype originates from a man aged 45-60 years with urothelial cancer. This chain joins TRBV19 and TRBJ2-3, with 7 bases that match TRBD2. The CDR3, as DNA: TGTGCCAGTAACAGAGCGGGGAGCACAGATACGCAGTATTTT. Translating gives CASNRAGSTDTQYF.